One and the same sample provided the 17 T cell receptor beta chains below, sequenced in a study of T cells in Graves' hyperthyroidism and ophthalmopathy. Authors of the study amplified TCR beta CDR3 regions from RNA transcripts. The HTBI primer set was used in a first-round RT-PCR of the TCR CDR3. TCRdb analysed the multiplex PCR reads with MiXCR anew, one entry per CDR3 protein. The sample records some 560,000 distinct CDR3 sequences, roughly 14% being singletons. Sequencing used blood. These receptors were obtained from a woman in her twenties or thirties with Graves' hyperthyroidism.

This clonotype was seen a few times. The gene calls are TRBV6-2 or TRBV6-3 and TRBJ2-3; D not certain. Trimming stripped 2 bases from V and 6 bases from J, with 9 bases between. The CDR3 consists of 13 residues. Germline V gene sequence: CDR1 MNHEY, CDR2 SVGEGT. CDR3 loop: CASSYGEGDTQYF. The CDR3 DNA is TGTGCCAGCAGTTACGGCGAAGGGGATACGCAGTATTTT.

Ten or more counts support this clonotype. The rearrangement joins TRBV12-3 or TRBV12-4 to TRBJ1-1; weak D call: TRBD1 (6 bases). This CDR3 is 13 amino acids long. The germline V and J ends were trimmed by 5 bases and 6 bases, with 13 bases remaining between them. The CDR3 bases are TGTGCCAGCAGTCGGGGGACACTCTCTGAAGCTTTCTTT. It specifies CASSRGTLSEAFF.

The V call is TRBV5-1, the J call TRBJ1-1; 10 bases line up with TRBD1. Trimming removed 4 bases from V and 2 bases from J; junction bases left unmatched: 8. The CDR3 runs 16 residues. The germline CDR1 and CDR2 sequences are SGHRS and YFSETQ. The CDR3 sequence is CASSPGDRGANTEAFF. The CDR3 coding sequence is TGCGCCAGCAGCCCCGGGGACAGGGGAGCAAACACTGAAGCTTTCTTT.

The chain employs TRBV28 and TRBJ1-5; D may be TRBD1 (6 bases). Looked up from germline, CDR1 is MDHEN and CDR2 is SYDVKM. The CDR3 has 14 residues. The V end was cut by 7 bases, the J end by 5 bases, with 15 bases between. CDR3 region: CASTWGGADQPQHF. For the CDR3, the DNA is TGTGCCAGCACCTGGGGGGGGGCTGATCAGCCCCAGCATTTT.

This clonotype was detected only a few times. The rearrangement joins TRBV29-1 to TRBJ2-3; 8 nucleotides align to TRBD2. With V trimmed by 6 bases and J by 10 bases, 12 bases remained unmatched. CDR1 is SQVTM and CDR2 is ANQGSEA in the germline V gene. The CDR3 spans 13 residues. The chain's CDR3 is CSVETGGGGAQYF. For the CDR3, the DNA is TGCAGCGTCGAGACGGGGGGGGGGGGAGCGCAGTATTTT.

In its sample, this clonotype was seen many times. This chain connects TRBV7-9 to TRBJ2-1, with 8 bases aligning to TRBD2. Per the germline V gene, CDR1 is SEHNR and CDR2 is FQNEAQ (reference sequence). The CDR3 extends over 16 amino acids. V dropped 3 bases and J dropped 6; count of bases not matched to a gene: 10. CDR3 region: CASSLDPGLERNEQFF. The CDR3 region has the DNA TGTGCCAGCAGCTTGGATCCGGGACTAGAGCGCAATGAGCAGTTCTTC.

This clonotype was detected a few times. The chain joins TRBV30 to TRBJ2-1, with D perhaps TRBD1 (6 bases). The CDR3 length is 12 residues. Germline values: CDR1 GTSNPN, CDR2 SVGIG (reference sequence). Trimming took off 4 bases at V and 4 bases at J, with 8 bases between the two ends. The chain's CDR3 is CAWTGVYNEQFF. Written as DNA, the CDR3 is TGTGCCTGGACAGGGGTTTACAATGAGCAGTTCTTC.

Concerning this clonotype: A much larger clone lies one base from this, so it may be a read error. This chain links TRBV11-2 with TRBJ2-7; no clear D gene. The CDR3 is 11 amino acids. Looked up from germline, CDR1 is SGHAT and CDR2 is FQNNGV. This CDR3 reads CAGSVTYEQYF. For the CDR3, the DNA is TGTGCCGGCAGTGTCACTTACGAGCAGTACTTC.

J is TRBJ2-7 and V is TRBV6-5; possibly TRBD1 for D (5 bases). This CDR3 spans 12 amino acids. V was trimmed by 8 bases and J by 3 bases, leaving 11 bases between them. The V gene's germline CDR1 is MNHEY and CDR2 SVGAGI. Here the CDR3 DNA reads TGTGCCAGCGGAACCAGGGACTACGAGCAGTACTTC. Translation gives CASGTRDYEQYF.

The sample holds many counts of this clonotype. The chain links TRBV6-2 or TRBV6-3 to TRBJ2-1, with 9 bases fitting TRBD2. The V and J ends lost 3 bases and 6 bases, in that order; junction bases with no gene match: 6. This CDR3 contains 15 residues. Germline CDR1 reads MNHEY; CDR2 reads SVGEGT. The CDR3 here is CASSYSGSRTNEQFF. In DNA, the CDR3 is TGTGCCAGCAGTTATAGCGGGAGTCGTACCAATGAGCAGTTCTTC.

V and J are TRBV5-1 and TRBJ2-1; D is possibly TRBD1 or TRBD2 (5 bases each). V lost 3 bases, J lost 0 bases, and 19 bases lay in between. Germline V lookup: CDR1 SGHRS, CDR2 YFSETQ. The CDR3 is 18 residues long. The CDR3 spells CASSSRAISGSSYNEQFF. The CDR3 DNA reads TGCGCCAGCAGCTCACGCGCGATCTCAGGGAGCTCCTACAATGAGCAGTTCTTC.

This clonotype was counted between two and nine times. The V call is TRBV3-1, the J call TRBJ2-7; 7 nucleotides agree with TRBD2. The CDR3 consists of 14 residues. CDR1 and CDR2 from the germline V gene are LGHDT and YNNKEL (reference sequence). V was clipped by 2 bases and J by 2 bases; unmatched bases: 3. CDR3 in DNA: TGTGCCAGCAGCCAACTAGCGGTGCCCTACGAGCAGTACTTC. This gives the protein CASSQLAVPYEQYF.

The V and J genes are TRBV20-1 and TRBJ1-1, with TRBD1 identical over 9 bases. Germline V gene lookup returns CDR1 DFQATT and CDR2 SNEGSKA (reference sequence). Trimming cost V 0 bases and J 7 bases; bases outside gene matches: 3. This CDR3 has 13 residues. The CDR3 here is CSARDDRGIEAFF. The CDR3 DNA is TGCAGTGCTAGAGATGACAGGGGGATTGAAGCTTTCTTT.

The table lists this clonotype with a few counts. The gene calls are TRBV13 and TRBJ2-1, with TRBD2 as a possible D gene (5 bases). This CDR3 is built from 15 residues. Germline V gives CDR1 PRHDT, CDR2 FYEKMQ (reference sequence). V lost 5 bases to trimming and J lost 5 bases, with 16 bases between them. CDR3 DNA: TGTGCCAGCAGCGTCCCCGGGAACCTAAACAATGAGCAGTTCTTC. Translating it yields CASSVPGNLNNEQFF.

This sequence joins TRBV30 and TRBJ1-6; no clear D gene. Germline lookup yields CDR1 GTSNPN and CDR2 SVGIG (reference sequence). The CDR3 length is 15 residues. Between the trimmed V and J ends, which lost 1 base and 1 base, there was a span of 8 bases. Here the CDR3 reads CAWSAMGSYNSPLHF. The CDR3 nucleotides are TGTGCCTGGAGTGCAATGGGGTCCTATAATTCACCCCTCCACTTT.

This clonotype appeared once. V and J are TRBV7-3 and TRBJ2-2; 10 nucleotides match TRBD1. The trim removed 5 bases at V and 4 bases at J, leaving 13 bases unmatched. Germline-derived CDR1 and CDR2 are SGHTA and FQGTGA. CDR3 length equals 18 residues. CDR3 loop: CASSPQGTGADRTGELFF. For the CDR3, the DNA is TGTGCCAGCAGCCCCCAGGGGACAGGGGCGGATCGCACCGGGGAGCTGTTTTTT.

V is TRBV29-1 and J is TRBJ2-1; 8 nucleotides align to TRBD2. Trimming at V came to 4 bases and at J to 6 bases, leaving 8 bases not matched to a gene. There are 14 residues in the CDR3. CDR1 and CDR2 from the germline V gene are SQVTM and ANQGSEA. The DNA of the CDR3 is TGCAGCGTTGGGACTAGCATACCGGGCAATGAGCAGTTCTTC. Protein product: CSVGTSIPGNEQFF.